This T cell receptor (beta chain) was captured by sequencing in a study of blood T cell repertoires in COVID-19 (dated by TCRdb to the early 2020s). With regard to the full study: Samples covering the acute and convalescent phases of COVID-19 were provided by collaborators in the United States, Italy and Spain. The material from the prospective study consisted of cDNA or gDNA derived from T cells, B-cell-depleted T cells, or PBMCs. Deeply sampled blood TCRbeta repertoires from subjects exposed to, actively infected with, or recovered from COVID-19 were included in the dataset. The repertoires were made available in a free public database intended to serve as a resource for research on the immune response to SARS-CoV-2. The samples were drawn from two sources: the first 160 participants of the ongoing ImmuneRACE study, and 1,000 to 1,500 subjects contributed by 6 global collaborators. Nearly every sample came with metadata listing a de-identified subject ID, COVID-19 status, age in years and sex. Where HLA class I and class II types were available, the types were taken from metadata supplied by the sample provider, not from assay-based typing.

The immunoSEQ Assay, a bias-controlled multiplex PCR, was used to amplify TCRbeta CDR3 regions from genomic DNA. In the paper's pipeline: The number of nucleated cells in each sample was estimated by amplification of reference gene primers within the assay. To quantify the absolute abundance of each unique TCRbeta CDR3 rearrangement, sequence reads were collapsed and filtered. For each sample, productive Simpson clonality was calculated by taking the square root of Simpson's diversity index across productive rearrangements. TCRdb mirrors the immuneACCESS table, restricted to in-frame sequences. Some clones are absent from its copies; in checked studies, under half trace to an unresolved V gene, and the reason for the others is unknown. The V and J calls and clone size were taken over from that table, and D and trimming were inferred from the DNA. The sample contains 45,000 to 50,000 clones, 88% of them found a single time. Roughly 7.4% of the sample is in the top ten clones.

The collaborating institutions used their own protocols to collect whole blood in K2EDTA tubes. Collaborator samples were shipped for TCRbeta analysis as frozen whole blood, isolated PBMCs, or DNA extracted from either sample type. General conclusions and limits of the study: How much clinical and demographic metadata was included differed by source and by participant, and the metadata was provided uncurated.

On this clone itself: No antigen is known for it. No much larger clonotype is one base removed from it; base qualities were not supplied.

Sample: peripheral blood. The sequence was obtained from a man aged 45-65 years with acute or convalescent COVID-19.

Read as DNA, the sequence is TGTGCCAGCAGTGAAGCGGGGGACTCCAAAGAGACCCAGTACTTC. Translation gives CASSEAGDSKETQYF. The sequence links TRBV6-1 to TRBJ2-5, and the D gene may be TRBD2, 6 bases matching. The CDR3 sequence holds 15 residues, the cysteine and phenylalanine included. The only DNA kept is the CDR3, 45 bases in frame from the first base. V and J lose 0 bases and 3 bases, and a span of 11 bases separates them. Based on the germline V gene, the CDR1 and CDR2 sequences are MNHNS and SASEGT.